This entry describes one T cell receptor (beta chain). Its antigen is unknown. Each participant with HIV received care in the United States. The data stem from a study of long-term antiretroviral therapy in people with HIV. The assay used was immunoSEQ (version v3.0), run at survey level. TCRdb's table, derived via immunoSEQ multiplex PCR, lists solely in-frame clones and lacks some. The table shows tens of thousands of clones, with about 80% occurring only once. Overall study findings and caveats: Among HIV repertoires, CDR3 length ranges were narrower than those of controls.

This sequence originates from a man aged 25-45 years with HIV. Specimen: unsorted PBMCs, collected 3.4 years after starting antiretroviral therapy.

This chain's CDR3 is CASSLAGVGANVLTF. CDR3 in DNA: TGTGCCAGCAGCTTGGCAGGGGTTGGGGCCAACGTCCTGACTTTC. V and J are TRBV5-5 and TRBJ2-6; weak D call: TRBD1 (6 bases). Looked up from germline, CDR1 is SGHKS and CDR2 is YYEKEE (reference sequence). CDR3 length equals 15 residues. V dropped 0 bases and J dropped 3 bases, with 7 bases sitting between them.